Presented here are 5 T cell receptor beta chains from one specimen sequenced in a study of cytomegalovirus exposure and HLA in healthy donors. Primers for the PCR totalled 60 Vbeta and 13 Jbeta. Produced via immunoSEQ multiplex PCR; TCRdb's table is partial and in-frame only. The table records 110,000 to 150,000 clones, 70% of them present only once. Source material: PBMCs. Receptors were obtained from a woman between 55 and 75 years old in good health and CMV-seropositive.

This sequence joins TRBV4-2 and TRBJ2-1, with a weak D call TRBD2 (7 bases). V was clipped by 3 bases and J by 0 bases, with 12 bases between them. CDR1 and CDR2 (germline): LGHNA, YNFKEQ. The CDR3 is made up of 16 amino acids. As DNA, the CDR3 is TGTGCCAGCAGCCAGGGAGGGGGGGCCTCCTACAATGAGCAGTTCTTC. It specifies CASSQGGGASYNEQFF.

This clone was seen a handful of times. This sequence joins TRBV28 and TRBJ2-7, with 9 bases identical to TRBD2. The CDR3 is 15 residues long. V lost 4 bases, J lost 2 bases, and 6 bases stayed unmatched. Looked up from germline, CDR1 is MDHEN and CDR2 is SYDVKM. CDR3 coding DNA: TGTGCCAGCAGTTCCCCTAGCGGGATCACCTACGAGCAGTACTTC. Its protein product is CASSSPSGITYEQYF.

CDR3 region: CASSLEVGGQYF. The CDR3 bases are TGTGCCAGCAGCTTGGAGGTGGGAGGGCAGTATTTT. The chain is built from TRBV5-4 and TRBJ2-3; D perhaps matches TRBD2 (6 bases). V gave up 0 bases and J gave up 11 bases, with 10 bases separating them. Germline CDR1 reads SGHNT; CDR2 reads YYREEE (reference sequence). The CDR3 extends over 12 amino acids.

In this sample, this clone turned up a few times. The sample holds other DNA sequences that translate to the same CDR3. The chain uses TRBV7-9 and TRBJ1-1; D gene uncertain. The CDR3 runs to 12 residues. In germline, CDR1 is SEHNR, CDR2 FQNEAQ (reference sequence). Between the trimmed V and J ends, which lost 5 bases and 4 bases, there was a span of 8 bases. The CDR3 bases are TGTGCCAGCAGCCCCCGGGGCACTGAAGCTTTCTTT. Protein: CASSPRGTEAFF. Full variable domain (rest looked up from reference TRBV7-9 and TRBJ1-1): DTGVSQNPRHKITKRGQNVTFRCDPISEHNRLYWYRQTLGQGPEFLTYFQNEAQLEKSRLLSDRFSAERPKGSFSTLEIQRTEQGDSAMYLCASSPRGTEAFFGQGTRLTVV.

J is TRBJ1-5 and V is TRBV6-1; D might be TRBD1 (5 bases). The CDR3 spans 15 residues. Germline V gene data show CDR1 as MNHNS and CDR2 as SASEGT. The V end lost 1 base, the J end lost 6 bases, and 13 bases lay between the germline ends. CDR3 in DNA: TGTGCCAGCAGTGAAGTCGCGGCGGGGCGTCAGCCCCAGCATTTT. Translated, it gives CASSEVAAGRQPQHF.